The 23 T cell receptor beta chains below were found in one sample sequenced in a study of shared clonotypes between healthy human individuals. Clones were sequenced by immunoSEQ multiplex PCR, and TCRdb holds only the in-frame ones, with some missing. The sample yields about 2 million clones, about 95% seen once. CD8 cells classed as naive were CD45RO-negative and positively selected for CCR7, excluding terminally differentiated effector memory CD45RA+ cells. Material for sequencing was naive CD8+ T cells sorted from blood. The receptor source for this set is a man aged 18 to 29 in good health.

The chain carries TRBV6-1 and TRBJ2-7; 7 positions match TRBD1. The ends lost 6 bases at V and 2 bases at J; junction bases unmatched: 7. The V gene's germline CDR1 is MNHNS and CDR2 SASEGT. This CDR3 comprises 14 residues. Here the CDR3 DNA reads TGTGCCAGCAGCGCCGGACAGGTGGCCTACGAGCAGTACTTC. It codes for CASSAGQVAYEQYF.

This clone was detected only once. The chain employs TRBV23-1 and TRBJ1-2; weak D call: TRBD1 (6 bases). TRBV23-1 is labeled an ORF, and its function is uncertain. Trimming stripped 4 bases from V and 1 base from J, with 13 bases between. This CDR3 region has 15 residues. Written as DNA, the CDR3 is TGCGCCAGCAGTCTGGACAGACCAAGTAACTATGGCTACACCTTC. Encoded protein: CASSLDRPSNYGYTF.

The chain uses TRBV5-3 and TRBJ2-7; TRBD2 aligns across 8 bases. TRBV5-3 is filed as an ORF, its function uncertain. The ends lost 4 bases at V and 4 bases at J; junction bases unmatched: 19. This CDR3 comprises 18 residues. The CDR3 loop is CARSAPGEAGEARYEQYF. The CDR3 DNA follows: TGTGCCAGAAGCGCCCCTGGAGAAGCGGGAGAGGCTCGGTACGAGCAGTACTTC.

J is TRBJ2-2 and V is TRBV7-9; no firm D call. Germline CDR1 reads SEHNR; CDR2 reads FQNEAQ (reference sequence). Trimming took 6 bases from V and 0 from J, leaving 8 bases between them. The CDR3 totals 14 residues. The CDR3 DNA sequence: TGTGCCAGCAGTTTTATCGCGAACACCGGGGAGCTGTTTTTT. This encodes CASSFIANTGELFF.

The J gene is TRBJ1-1, the V gene TRBV5-6; maybe TRBD1 (6 bases). The germline CDR1 and CDR2 sequences are SGHDT and YYEEEE. V lost 0 bases and J lost 11, with 14 bases in between. The CDR3 sequence is 13 residues long. The CDR3 protein is CASSLGWTEAAFF. The CDR3 nucleotides read TGTGCCAGCAGCTTGGGATGGACAGAGGCGGCTTTCTTT.

The genes are TRBV11-3 and TRBJ2-3; the D gene could be TRBD1 or TRBD2 (5 bases each). The CDR3 is 13 amino acids. Germline V gene lookup returns CDR1 SGHNT and CDR2 YENEEA. CDR3 coding DNA: TGTCTAAACCCGGGACCCAAGATCGATACGCAGTATTTT. Encoded protein: CLNPGPKIDTQYF.

The chain has TRBV4-3 and TRBJ2-2, with 12 bases that match TRBD1. CDR3 length: 17 residues. Looked up from germline, CDR1 is LGHNA and CDR2 is YSLEER. The J segment lost 7 bases and the V segment lost 4 bases, leaving 10 bases of the junction unmatched. The CDR3, as DNA: TGCGCCAGCAGCCCCGGGACAGGGGGCGCTGGGATCGGGGAGCTGTTTTTT. Translating it yields CASSPGTGGAGIGELFF.

V and J are TRBV30 and TRBJ2-5; D is uncertain. The CDR3 consists of 13 residues. Per germline, CDR1 GTSNPN and CDR2 SVGIG (reference sequence). V gave up 2 bases and J gave up 1 base, with 8 bases separating them. The DNA of the CDR3 is TGTGCCTGGAGTTCGGTCTTCCAAGAGACCCAGTACTTC. Residues: CAWSSVFQETQYF.

This clone was recorded once. The rearrangement uses TRBV6-1 and TRBJ2-7; no clear D gene. There are 12 residues in the CDR3. Germline CDR1 and CDR2: MNHNS and SASEGT. V dropped 7 bases and J dropped 6 bases, with 13 bases sitting between them. CDR3 sequence: CASTVVGFEQYF. CDR3 sequence (DNA): TGTGCCAGCACTGTTGTGGGCTTCGAGCAGTACTTC.

This clone occurred once. The gene calls are TRBV2 and TRBJ1-6, with D possibly being TRBD1 (5 bases). Trimming removed 2 bases from V and 6 bases from J, with 8 bases in between. The CDR3 contains 14 residues. CDR1 is SNHLY, CDR2 FYNNEI, per germline. CDR3 sequence: CASSEFDSNSPLHF. The CDR3 DNA reads as TGTGCCAGCAGTGAATTTGACAGTAATTCACCCCTCCACTTT.

Comment on this clone: Compared with germline, one end of the junction differs, possibly owing to a read error. V is TRBV7-7 and J is TRBJ2-7, with 10 bases identical to TRBD1. CDR1 is SSHAT and CDR2 is FNYEAQ in the germline V gene (reference sequence). The length of the CDR3 is 13 residues. The CDR3 DNA follows: TGTGCTAGCAGCTGGGACAGGGGCTACGAGCAGTACTTC. It is translated as CASSWDRGYEQYF.

This rearrangement joins TRBV27 to TRBJ2-3, with D unclear. The ends were cut back, 1 base at V and 2 bases at J, with 10 bases in the middle. The CDR3 contains 15 residues. Germline V CDR1 and CDR2: MNHEY, SMNVEV (reference sequence). This CDR3 is CASSLWAATTDTQYF. Written as DNA, the CDR3 is TGTGCCAGCAGTTTATGGGCAGCCACCACAGATACGCAGTATTTT.

The V call is TRBV7-9, the J call TRBJ2-1; 16 nucleotides align to TRBD2. Germline V gene lookup returns CDR1 SEHNR and CDR2 FQNEAQ (reference sequence). The V segment lost 5 bases and the J segment 3 bases; nucleotides outside the gene matches: 7. The CDR3 contains 18 residues. In DNA, the CDR3 is TGTGCCAGCAGCCCCGGGACTAGCGGGAGGGTAAACTACAATGAGCAGTTCTTC. As protein: CASSPGTSGRVNYNEQFF.

The chain recombines TRBV11-2 with TRBJ2-3, with D maybe TRBD2 (6 bases). Germline assignment: CDR1 SGHAT and CDR2 FQNNGV. The CDR3 loop spans 19 amino acids. The ends were cut back, 5 bases at V and 2 bases at J, with 26 bases in the middle. CDR3 loop: CASSPEGTSILPATDTQYF. In nucleotides, the CDR3 is TGTGCCAGCAGCCCGGAGGGGACTTCAATTTTACCAGCCACAGATACGCAGTATTTT. The variable domain in full, completed from reference TRBV11-2 and TRBJ2-3, reads EAGVAQSPRYKIIEKRQSVAFWCNPISGHATLYWYQQILGQGPKLLIQFQNNGVVDDSQLPKDRFSAERLKGVDSTLKIQPAKLEDSAVYLCASSPEGTSILPATDTQYFGPGTRLTVL.

J is TRBJ2-1 and V is TRBV15; D is undetermined. CDR3 length: 19 residues. The germline V gene encodes CDR1 LNHNV and CDR2 YYDKDF (reference sequence). V was clipped by 5 bases and J by 1 base, with 24 bases between them. This CDR3 is CATSPDSYPPEPSYNEQFF. For the CDR3, the DNA is TGTGCCACCAGCCCTGACTCGTACCCGCCGGAGCCGTCCTACAATGAGCAGTTCTTC.

As concerns this clone: Additional DNA sequences in this sample encode the identical CDR3. This chain joins TRBV5-1 and TRBJ2-7; no firm D call. This CDR3 spans 13 amino acids. Trimming shortened V by 3 bases and J by 0 bases, and 7 bases separated the two germline ends. The germline V gene encodes CDR1 SGHRS and CDR2 YFSETQ. The CDR3 sequence: CASSSWDSYEQYF. The CDR3 coding sequence is TGCGCCAGCAGCTCGTGGGACTCCTACGAGCAGTACTTC.

DNA for the CDR3: TGTGCCAGCAGACCGACTACCTCGAGATACAATGAGCAGTTCTTC. Protein sequence: CASRPTTSRYNEQFF. The chain is built from TRBV6-5 and TRBJ2-1; tentatively, D is TRBD2 (5 bases). The CDR3 runs 15 residues. The germline V gene encodes CDR1 MNHEY and CDR2 SVGAGI. The V end was cut by 6 bases, the J end by 4 bases, with 16 bases between.

This chain joins TRBV7-6 and TRBJ1-6; D may be TRBD1 (5 bases). The germline V gene encodes CDR1 SGHVS and CDR2 FNYEAQ. The CDR3 length is 16 residues. Trimming shortened V by 1 base and J by 7 bases, and 14 bases separated the two germline ends. The CDR3 region is CASSLGSAGTNSPLHF. For the CDR3, the DNA is TGTGCCAGCAGCTTAGGGTCTGCAGGGACGAATTCACCCCTCCACTTT.

The chain is built from TRBV29-1 and TRBJ2-2; 7 bases line up with TRBD1. V trimming: 4 bases; J trimming: 4 bases; junction bases outside the gene matches: 6. Per the germline V gene, CDR1 is SQVTM and CDR2 is ANQGSEA. This CDR3 is built from 14 residues. The CDR3 sequence: CSVGVTGITGELFF. The CDR3 nucleotides read TGCAGCGTTGGAGTGACAGGGATCACCGGGGAGCTGTTTTTT.

The CDR3 nucleotides read TGTGCCAGCTCACCACCGCTAACGAACACCGGGGAGCTGTTTTTT. It translates to CASSPPLTNTGELFF. V is TRBV18 and J is TRBJ2-2; no clear D gene. Trimming cost V 0 bases and J 0 bases, with 5 bases left between them. This CDR3 has 15 amino acids. CDR1 is KGHSH, CDR2 LQKENI, per germline.

The rearrangement links TRBV29-1 to TRBJ1-1; 7 positions agree with TRBD1. Germline V lookup: CDR1 SQVTM, CDR2 ANQGSEA. V lost 6 bases, J lost 5 bases, and 15 bases stayed unmatched. This CDR3 spans 15 amino acids. CDR3 nucleotides: TGCAGCGTAGTACTCTCGGACAGGAGTGAGACTGAAGCTTTCTTT. This codes for CSVVLSDRSETEAFF.

On this clone itself: Other DNA sequences in this specimen translate into the identical CDR3. The V gene is TRBV4-3, the J gene TRBJ2-1; D is possibly TRBD1 (5 bases). The CDR3 is 15 residues long. Trimming pared 0 bases from V and 1 base from J, leaving 7 bases between. Germline assignment: CDR1 LGHNA and CDR2 YSLEER. DNA for the CDR3: TGCGCCAGCAGCCAAGATCAGGGTTCCTACAATGAGCAGTTCTTC. Translated, it gives CASSQDQGSYNEQFF.

J is TRBJ2-7 and V is TRBV11-2; D may be TRBD1 (6 bases). V lost 3 bases and J 3 bases, leaving 12 bases between the germline ends. CDR1 and CDR2 (germline): SGHAT, FQNNGV. The CDR3 sequence is 14 residues long. The CDR3 coding sequence is TGTGCCAGCAGCTTTAACGGACAGCTCTACGAGCAGTACTTC. This codes for CASSFNGQLYEQYF.